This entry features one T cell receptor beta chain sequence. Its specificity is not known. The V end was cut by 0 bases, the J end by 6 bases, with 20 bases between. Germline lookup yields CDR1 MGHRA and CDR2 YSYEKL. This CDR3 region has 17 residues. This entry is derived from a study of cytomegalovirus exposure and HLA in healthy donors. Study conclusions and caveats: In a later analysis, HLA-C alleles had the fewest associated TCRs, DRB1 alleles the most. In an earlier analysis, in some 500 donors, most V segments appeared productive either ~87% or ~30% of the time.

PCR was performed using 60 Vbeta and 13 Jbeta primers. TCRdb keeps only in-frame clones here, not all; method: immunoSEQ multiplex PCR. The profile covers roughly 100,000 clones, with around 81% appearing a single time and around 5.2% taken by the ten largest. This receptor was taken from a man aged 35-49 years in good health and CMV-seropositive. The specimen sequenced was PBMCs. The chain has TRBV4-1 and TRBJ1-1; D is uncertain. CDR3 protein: CASSQDPWRERVAEAFF. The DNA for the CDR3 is TGCGCCAGCAGCCAAGATCCATGGAGGGAACGAGTGGCTGAAGCTTTCTTT.